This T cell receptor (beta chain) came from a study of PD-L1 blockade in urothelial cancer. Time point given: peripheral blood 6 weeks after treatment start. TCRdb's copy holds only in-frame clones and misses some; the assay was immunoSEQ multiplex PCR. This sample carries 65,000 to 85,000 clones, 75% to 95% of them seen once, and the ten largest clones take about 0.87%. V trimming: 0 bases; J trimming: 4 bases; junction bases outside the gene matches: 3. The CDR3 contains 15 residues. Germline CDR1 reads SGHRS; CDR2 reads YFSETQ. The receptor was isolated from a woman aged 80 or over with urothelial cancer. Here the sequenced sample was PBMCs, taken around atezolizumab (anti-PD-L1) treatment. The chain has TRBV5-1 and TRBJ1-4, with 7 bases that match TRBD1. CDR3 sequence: CASSLVGDSNEKLFF. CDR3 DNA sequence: TGCGCCAGCAGCTTGGTTGGGGACAGTAATGAAAAACTGTTTTTT.